The T cell receptor (beta chain) under discussion was sequenced for a study of T cells in localized non-small cell lung cancer. General observations from the study: For the top 100 tumor clones, a median about 50 also appeared in adjacent lung. Measurement of T cell clonality placed uninvolved adjacent lung highest, above the level in tumor. It remains possible that heterogeneity exists, since only one tumor region was sequenced. Those with higher blood T cell density had longer overall survival.

The table came from immunoSEQ multiplex PCR; TCRdb's copy has only in-frame clones and leaves some out. The table includes around 33,000 clones, 87% detected once. With regard to this clone: Its antigen is currently unknown.

The sample consisted of peripheral blood, taken before any cancer treatment. This TCR came from a woman aged 40 to 75 with stage I lung adenocarcinoma.

CDR3 nucleotide sequence: TGTGCCAGCAGTTTCATAGGGGCGGATCAGCCCCAGCATTTT. It codes for CASSFIGADQPQHF. This chain uses TRBV28 with TRBJ1-5; a weak D match, TRBD1 (5 bases). V lost 3 bases and J lost 5, with 11 bases in between. Germline CDR1 MDHEN, CDR2 SYDVKM. The CDR3 has 14 residues.